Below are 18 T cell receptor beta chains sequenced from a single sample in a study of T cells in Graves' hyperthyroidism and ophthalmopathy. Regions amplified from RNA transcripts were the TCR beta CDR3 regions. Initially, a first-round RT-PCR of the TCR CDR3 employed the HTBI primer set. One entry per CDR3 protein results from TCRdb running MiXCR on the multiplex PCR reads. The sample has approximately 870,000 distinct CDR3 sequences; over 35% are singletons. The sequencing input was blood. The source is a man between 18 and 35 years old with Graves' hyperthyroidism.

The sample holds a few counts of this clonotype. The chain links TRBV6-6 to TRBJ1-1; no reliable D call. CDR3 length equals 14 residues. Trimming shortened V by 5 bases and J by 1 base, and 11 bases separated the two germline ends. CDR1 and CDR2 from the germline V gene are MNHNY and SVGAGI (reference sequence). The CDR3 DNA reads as TGTGCCAGCAGTGGACGGACGGCGAACACTGAAGCTTTCTTT. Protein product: CASSGRTANTEAFF.

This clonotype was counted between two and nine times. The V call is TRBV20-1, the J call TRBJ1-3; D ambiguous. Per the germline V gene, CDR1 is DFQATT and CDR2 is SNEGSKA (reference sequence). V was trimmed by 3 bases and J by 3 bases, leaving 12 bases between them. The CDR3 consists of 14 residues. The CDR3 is CSARGGGVGNTIYF. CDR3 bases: TGCAGTGCTAGGGGTGGCGGAGTTGGAAACACCATATATTTT.

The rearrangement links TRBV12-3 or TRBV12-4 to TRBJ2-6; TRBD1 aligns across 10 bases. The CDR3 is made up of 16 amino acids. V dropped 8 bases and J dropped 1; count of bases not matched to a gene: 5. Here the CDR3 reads CASSGTGVSGANVLTF. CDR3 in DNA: TGTGCCAGCTCCGGGACAGGGGTGTCTGGGGCCAACGTCCTGACTTTC.

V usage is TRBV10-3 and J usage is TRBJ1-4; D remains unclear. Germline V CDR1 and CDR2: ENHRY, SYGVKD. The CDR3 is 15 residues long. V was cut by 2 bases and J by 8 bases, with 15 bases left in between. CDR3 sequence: CAISEDPGREEKLFF. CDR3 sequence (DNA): TGTGCCATCAGTGAGGACCCAGGAAGGGAAGAAAAACTGTTTTTT.

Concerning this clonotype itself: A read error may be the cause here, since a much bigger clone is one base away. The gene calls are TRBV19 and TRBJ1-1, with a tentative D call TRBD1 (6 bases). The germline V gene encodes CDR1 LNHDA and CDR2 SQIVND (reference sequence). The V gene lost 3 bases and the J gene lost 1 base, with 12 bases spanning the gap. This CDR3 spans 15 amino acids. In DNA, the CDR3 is TGTGCCAGTAGTATGGACAGAAAACAGAACACTGAAGCTTTCTTT. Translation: CASSMDRKQNTEAFF.

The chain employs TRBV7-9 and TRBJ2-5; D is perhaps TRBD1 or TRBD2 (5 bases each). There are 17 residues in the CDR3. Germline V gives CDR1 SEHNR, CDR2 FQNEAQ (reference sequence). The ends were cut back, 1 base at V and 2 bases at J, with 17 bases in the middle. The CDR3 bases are TGTGCCAGCAGCTTAGGGGGGAACAGGTGGACTCAAGAGACCCAGTACTTC. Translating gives CASSLGGNRWTQETQYF.

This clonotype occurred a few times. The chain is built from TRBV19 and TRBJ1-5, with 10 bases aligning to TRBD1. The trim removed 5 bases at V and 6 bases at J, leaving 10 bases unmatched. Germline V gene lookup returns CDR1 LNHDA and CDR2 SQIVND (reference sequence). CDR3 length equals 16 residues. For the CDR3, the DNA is TGTGCCAGTAGTCGAACCCGGGACAGGGGAGTTCAGCCCCAGCATTTT. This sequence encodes CASSRTRDRGVQPQHF.

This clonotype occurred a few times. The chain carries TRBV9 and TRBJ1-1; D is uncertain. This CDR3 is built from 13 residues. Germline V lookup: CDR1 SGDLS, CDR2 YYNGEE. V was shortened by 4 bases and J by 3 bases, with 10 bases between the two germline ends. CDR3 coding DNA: TGTGCCAGCAGCTCCCTTAGTCACACTGAAGCTTTCTTT. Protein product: CASSSLSHTEAFF.

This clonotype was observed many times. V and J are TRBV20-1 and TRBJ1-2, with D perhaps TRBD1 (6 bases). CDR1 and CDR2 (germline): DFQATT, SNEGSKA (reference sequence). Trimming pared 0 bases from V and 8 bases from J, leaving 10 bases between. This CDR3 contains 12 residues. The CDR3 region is CSARDRGRGYTF. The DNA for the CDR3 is TGCAGTGCTAGAGACAGGGGTCGCGGCTACACCTTC.

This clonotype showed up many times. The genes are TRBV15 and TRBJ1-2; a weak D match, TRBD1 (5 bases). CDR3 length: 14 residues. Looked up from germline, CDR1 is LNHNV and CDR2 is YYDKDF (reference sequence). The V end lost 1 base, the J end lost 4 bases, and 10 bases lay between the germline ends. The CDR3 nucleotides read TGTGCCACCAGCAGAGGAGGGGCGGGCTATGGCTACACCTTC. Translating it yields CATSRGGAGYGYTF.

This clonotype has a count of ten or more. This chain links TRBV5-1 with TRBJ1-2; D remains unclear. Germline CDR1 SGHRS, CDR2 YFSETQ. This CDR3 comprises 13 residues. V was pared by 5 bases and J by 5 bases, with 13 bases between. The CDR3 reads CASRFGSTYGYTF. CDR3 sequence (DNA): TGCGCCAGCAGGTTCGGGAGTACTTATGGCTACACCTTC.

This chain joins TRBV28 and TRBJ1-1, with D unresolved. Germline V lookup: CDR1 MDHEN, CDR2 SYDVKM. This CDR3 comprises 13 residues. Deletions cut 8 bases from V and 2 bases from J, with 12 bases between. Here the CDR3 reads CASQESVNTEAFF. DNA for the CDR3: TGTGCCAGCCAAGAGTCTGTAAACACTGAAGCTTTCTTT.

CDR3 nucleotides: TGTGCCAGCAGCTTAATGGGGTCGGGAGAGGGGTACGAGCAGTACTTC. Amino acid sequence: CASSLMGSGEGYEQYF. This sequence joins TRBV7-2 and TRBJ2-7, with a possible D match to TRBD2 (6 bases). This CDR3 is built from 16 residues. Germline values: CDR1 SGHTA, CDR2 FQGNSA. V lost 2 bases, J lost 4 bases, and 18 bases lay in between. Full variable domain (rest looked up from reference TRBV7-2 and TRBJ2-7): GAGVSQSPSNKVTEKGKDVELRCDPISGHTALYWYRQSLGQGLEFLIYFQGNSAPDKSGLPSDRFSAERTGGSVSTLTIQRTQQEDSAVYLCASSLMGSGEGYEQYFGPGTRLTVT.

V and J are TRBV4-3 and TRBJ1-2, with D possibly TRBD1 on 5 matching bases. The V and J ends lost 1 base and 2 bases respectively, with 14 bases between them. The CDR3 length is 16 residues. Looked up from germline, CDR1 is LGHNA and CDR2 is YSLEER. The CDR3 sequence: CASSQVYVGANYGYTF. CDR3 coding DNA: TGCGCCAGCAGCCAAGTATATGTTGGGGCCAACTATGGCTACACCTTC.

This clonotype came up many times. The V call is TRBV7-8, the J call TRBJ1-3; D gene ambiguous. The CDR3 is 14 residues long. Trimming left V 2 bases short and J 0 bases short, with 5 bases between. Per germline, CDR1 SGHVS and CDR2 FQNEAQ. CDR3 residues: CASSLTVSGNTIYF. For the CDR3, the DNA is TGTGCCAGCAGCTTAACGGTCTCTGGAAACACCATATATTTT.

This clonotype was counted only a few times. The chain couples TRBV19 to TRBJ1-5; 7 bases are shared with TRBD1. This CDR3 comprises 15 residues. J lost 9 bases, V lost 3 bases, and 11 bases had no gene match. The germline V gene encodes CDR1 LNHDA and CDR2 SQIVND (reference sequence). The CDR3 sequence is CASSIGDSSLRPQHF. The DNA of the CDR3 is TGTGCCAGTAGTATCGGGGACAGCTCTTTAAGGCCCCAGCATTTT.

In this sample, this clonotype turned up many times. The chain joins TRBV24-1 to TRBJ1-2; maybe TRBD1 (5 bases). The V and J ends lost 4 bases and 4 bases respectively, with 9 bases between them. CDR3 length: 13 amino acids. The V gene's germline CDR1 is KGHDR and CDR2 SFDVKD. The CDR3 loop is CATSDSRGYGYTF. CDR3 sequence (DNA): TGTGCCACCAGTGACTCTAGGGGCTATGGCTACACCTTC.

This CDR3 is CSARDPDRGFNYGYTF. The CDR3 DNA reads TGCAGTGCTAGAGATCCTGACAGGGGGTTTAACTATGGCTACACCTTC. The rearrangement links TRBV20-1 to TRBJ1-2, with 9 bases that match TRBD1. Trimming at V came to 0 bases and at J to 1 base, leaving 6 bases not matched to a gene. The germline V gene has CDR1 DFQATT and CDR2 SNEGSKA (reference sequence). CDR3 size: 16 residues.